This T cell receptor beta chain was documented in a study of CD8+ T cells in alopecia areata. This CDR3 comprises 13 residues. Trimming cost V 7 bases and J 3 bases; bases outside gene matches: 5. Germline values: CDR1 WSHSY, CDR2 SAAADI. Treatment defined: oral pan-JAK inhibitor, 5-10 mg twice daily. Investigators isolated RNA and reverse transcribed it into cDNA to act as the sequencing template. Sequenced by immunoSEQ multiplex PCR; TCRdb stores in-frame clones only, minus some. The sample records about 94,000 clones, about 70% being singletons. The rearrangement links TRBV10-2 to TRBJ2-7; 8 bases match TRBD1. This sequence was found in a human donor with alopecia areata. This specimen consisted of CD8+ T cells sorted from blood, obtained around week 44, from a patient treated with tofacitinib. Here the CDR3 DNA reads TGCGCCAGCAAGGGACAGGTTATCTACGAGCAGTACTTC. Translated, it gives CASKGQVIYEQYF.